This entry is about one T cell receptor beta chain. Antigen: not known. The PCR used 60 Vbeta and 13 Jbeta primers. Sequencing was performed with immunoSEQ multiplex PCR; in TCRdb, only in-frame clones are kept and a portion is missing. This sample carries approximately 110,000 clones, about three quarters of them seen once, and the ten largest clones take roughly 8.6%. The CDR3 consists of 13 residues. V gave up 7 bases and J gave up 6 bases, with 15 bases separating them. CDR1 is MNHNS and CDR2 is SASEGT in the germline V gene. This sample stems from a study of cytomegalovirus exposure and HLA in healthy donors. Study results and limitations: The analysis excluded some indistinguishable V segments, including TRBV6-2 and TRBV6-3. In an earlier analysis, productive rearrangement rates for most beta V segments clustered near 90% or 30%. HLA allele associations emerged for about 18,000 TCR beta sequences in a later analysis, at 0.05 false discovery rate. V- and J-gene trimming of TCR beta was linked (in a later analysis) to a missense DCLRE1C variant.

This clonotype was sampled from a woman aged 35 to 49 in good health and CMV-seropositive. Sequencing was carried out using PBMCs. The chain is built from TRBV6-1 and TRBJ1-1, with D perhaps TRBD1 (6 bases). CDR3 in DNA: TGTGCCAGCATTCACTTACAGGGCTCTGAAGCTTTCTTT. Amino acid sequence: CASIHLQGSEAFF.